Listed below are T cell receptor beta chains from one sample, sequenced in a study of T cell repertoires in aging, cancer and after chemotherapy. TCRdb independently ran MiXCR on the multiplex PCR reads; one entry per CDR3 protein. The profile shows about 6,400 distinct CDR3 sequences, 20% to 25% of them singletons. Material for sequencing was blood. The receptor source for this set is a human donor with a blood cancer. CDR3s include the opening cysteine and the closing phenylalanine or tryptophan. A D gene is named only where the DNA matches it firmly. Expanded clones get a size class; other rows say once, few or many, or leave the size out.

j_call,clone_size,d_call,v_call,cdr3_nt,cdr3_aa
TRBJ2-1,medium-sized,TRBD2,TRBV24-1,TGTGCCACCAGCGGGACTAGCGCGGGATTCAATGAGCAGTTCTTC,CATSGTSAGFNEQFF
TRBJ2-7,few,-,TRBV7-2,TGTGCCAGCAGCTTTGACAGGAGCTCCTACGAGCAGTACTTC,CASSFDRSSYEQYF
TRBJ2-3,few,-,TRBV20-1,TGCAGTGCTAGTTGGGTGTCTAGCACAGATACGCAGTATTTT,CSASWVSSTDTQYF
TRBJ1-1,few,-,TRBV10-3,TGTGCCATCAGTGTTGGGGGCGACACTGAAGCTTTCTTT,CAISVGGDTEAFF
TRBJ2-1,-,-,TRBV20-1,TGCAGTGCAACCCGGGGGAGTGCTTACAATGAGCAGTTCTTC,CSATRGSAYNEQFF
TRBJ2-3,few,TRBD2,TRBV2,TGTGCCAGCAGAGTGACTAGCGGGAGGGGCACAGATACGCAGTATTTT,CASRVTSGRGTDTQYF
TRBJ2-3,few,TRBD2,TRBV12-3/TRBV12-4,TGTGCCAGCAGTGCCGGCGGGGGGCGACCGACTGATACGCAGTATTTT,CASSAGGGRPTDTQYF
TRBJ1-1,-,-,TRBV20-1,TGCAGTGCTAGAGTGGGAACCACTGAAGCTTTCTTT,CSARVGTTEAFF
TRBJ2-7,-,TRBD2,TRBV28,TGTGCCAGCAGAGAATCGGGACTAGCGGTCTCCTACGAGCAGTACTTC,CASRESGLAVSYEQYF
TRBJ1-4,medium-sized,TRBD1,TRBV5-6,TGTGCCAGCAGCTGGGGGCCGGACAGGGGTGAAAAACTGTTTTTT,CASSWGPDRGEKLFF
TRBJ1-4,medium-sized,-,TRBV6-5,TGTGCCACAGGGGAGGGTAATGAAAAACTGTTTTTT,CATGEGNEKLFF
TRBJ2-7,medium-sized,TRBD1,TRBV27,TGTGCCAGCAGGTCCGTGCGGGACAGGGGCTACGAGCAGTACTTC,CASRSVRDRGYEQYF
TRBJ2-1,-,-,TRBV7-9,TGTGCCAGCAGGGAGGGTTGGGGGACTGAGCAGTTCTTC,CASREGWGTEQFF
TRBJ1-4,large,TRBD1,TRBV29-1,TGCAGCGTGGGGACAGATACGCCTGAAAAACTGTTTTTT,CSVGTDTPEKLFF
TRBJ2-7,few,TRBD1,TRBV24-1,TGTGCCACCAGTGACCCGGGACAGGGGGCCTACGAGCAGTACTTC,CATSDPGQGAYEQYF
TRBJ2-1,medium-sized,-,TRBV19,TGTGCCAGTAGTTACCGGGACACTGAAGGGAGGGCCTACAATGAGCAGTTCTTC,CASSYRDTEGRAYNEQFF
TRBJ1-2,few,-,TRBV24-1,TGTGCCACCAGTGATCAGAGGCGAGATGGCTACACCTTC,CATSDQRRDGYTF
TRBJ2-5,-,-,TRBV5-1,TGCGCCAGCAGCTTGGGGCCGGCGGAGACCCAGTACTTC,CASSLGPAETQYF
TRBJ2-7,medium-sized,-,TRBV6-1,TGTGCCAGCACGGAGGACGTAGGTTACGAGCAGTACTTC,CASTEDVGYEQYF
TRBJ2-1,medium-sized,-,TRBV18,TGTGCCAGCTCATTCACCGGGACGCAACCTTCGTATGAGCAGTTCTTC,CASSFTGTQPSYEQFF
TRBJ1-1,few,TRBD1,TRBV5-1,TGCGCCAGCCACTCTGTGGGCAGGGGGCAAAGGTACACTGAAGCTTTCTTT,CASHSVGRGQRYTEAFF
TRBJ1-1,few,-,TRBV24-1,TGTGCCACCAGTGATTTGTCGGGGGAAGCTTTCTTT,CATSDLSGEAFF
TRBJ1-3,medium-sized,-,TRBV6-6,TGTGCCAGCAGTCCCGACCTCTCTGGAAACACCATATATTTT,CASSPDLSGNTIYF
TRBJ1-2,few,-,TRBV5-8,TGTGCCAGCAGCTCGCCCGCGGGATCCTATGGCTACACCTTC,CASSSPAGSYGYTF
TRBJ2-2,medium-sized,-,TRBV27,TGTGCCAGCAGTTCCCTTAGGGGGGAGCTGTTTTTT,CASSSLRGELFF
TRBJ2-1,-,TRBD2,TRBV24-1,TGTGCCACCAGTGATTTCACTAGCGGCCGGAGGGTGAATGAGCAGTTCTTC,CATSDFTSGRRVNEQFF
TRBJ2-1,medium-sized,-,TRBV6-5,TGTGCCAGCAGTTACGGAGCGGGCGGACCTTACAATGAGCAGTTCTTC,CASSYGAGGPYNEQFF
TRBJ1-6,-,-,TRBV27,TGTGCCAGCGGTGTCCTTGGGGGGGATTCACCCCTCCACTTT,CASGVLGGDSPLHF
TRBJ2-7,medium-sized,-,TRBV29-1,TGCAGCACCCGGGCCTATCTCAAACAGGACGAGCAGTACTTC,CSTRAYLKQDEQYF
TRBJ1-2,medium-sized,-,TRBV6-1,TGTGCCAGCAGTGGGAACGGGGGAAACTATGGCTACACCTTC,CASSGNGGNYGYTF
TRBJ1-5,few,TRBD1,TRBV12-3/TRBV12-4,TGTGCCAGCAGATTCGGACAGGGCCACCAGCCCCAGCATTTT,CASRFGQGHQPQHF
TRBJ1-4,few,-,TRBV4-1,TGCGCCAGCAGCCACTTGGGGAGTGAAAAACTGTTTTTT,CASSHLGSEKLFF
TRBJ1-1,few,TRBD1,TRBV20-1,TGCAGTGCTAGAGATCGACAGGGCCACACTGAAGCTTTCTTT,CSARDRQGHTEAFF
TRBJ1-1,medium-sized,TRBD1,TRBV6-5,TGTGCCAGCAGACCCCTTGTGAACAGGGGGCTCCAGAACACTGAAGCTTTCTTT,CASRPLVNRGLQNTEAFF
TRBJ1-2,once,-,TRBV7-3,TGTGCCAGCAGCTCCCAGGGAGACTATGGCTACACCTTC,CASSSQGDYGYTF
TRBJ2-4,few,-,TRBV14,TGTGCCAGCAGCCAATGGGGAGCCAAAAACATTCAGTACTTC,CASSQWGAKNIQYF
TRBJ2-1,medium-sized,-,TRBV5-4,TGTGCCAGCAGCTTGGCCGGGTCAGTAACCTACAATGAGCAGTTCTTC,CASSLAGSVTYNEQFF
TRBJ2-1,medium-sized,TRBD2,TRBV30,TGTGCCTGGAGTGTTCCCAGCGGGAGTATCAATGAGCAGTTCTTC,CAWSVPSGSINEQFF
TRBJ2-2,medium-sized,-,TRBV7-2,TGTGCCAGCAGCGTCCTATTACCCGGGGAGCTGTTTTTT,CASSVLLPGELFF
TRBJ2-1,medium-sized,TRBD1,TRBV27,TGTGCCAGCAGGCTGACAGGGGGCGATGAGCAGTTCTTC,CASRLTGGDEQFF
TRBJ1-1,few,TRBD1,TRBV28,TGTGCCAGCAGTTCCTCCGGGACAGGGGGTACTGAAGCTTTCTTT,CASSSSGTGGTEAFF
TRBJ1-5,-,TRBD1,TRBV7-9,TGTGCCAGCAGCTTGGGTCCCGACAGGGGGAGTCAGCACCAGCATTTT,CASSLGPDRGSQHQHF
TRBJ2-2,few,-,TRBV4-3,TGCGCCAGCAGCCAACTAGCGAACACCGGGGAGCTGTTTTTT,CASSQLANTGELFF
TRBJ1-5,-,-,TRBV6-4,TGTGCCAGCAGCGTGGGGCCCAGCAATCAGCCCCAGCATTTT,CASSVGPSNQPQHF
TRBJ2-3,-,-,TRBV12-5,TGTGCTAGTGGTCGGGACTCCCACACAGATACGCAGTATTTT,CASGRDSHTDTQYF
TRBJ1-1,few,-,TRBV19,TGTGCCAGTAGTCCCCGGGGGGGCACTGAAGCTTTCTTT,CASSPRGGTEAFF
TRBJ1-6,medium-sized,TRBD1,TRBV6-5,TGTGCCAGCAGTCCCCGGGACAGGAGCAATTCACCCCTCCACTTT,CASSPRDRSNSPLHF
TRBJ1-4,medium-sized,-,TRBV29-1,TGCAGCGTTGAAGCAGGGGTGGGGGAAAAACTGTTTTTT,CSVEAGVGEKLFF